The source of this T cell receptor (beta chain) is a study of response to subunit inactivated influenza vaccine. The study's findings and limits: With each seasonal influenza vaccination, the authors suggested, few new T cells are recruited.

TCRdb fed the RT-PCR reads into MiXCR, producing one record per CDR3 protein. The sample consists of 490,000 or so distinct CDR3 sequences, 7.5% to 8.5% of them appearing once. V dropped 3 bases and J dropped 5 bases, with 16 bases sitting between them. Germline lookup yields CDR1 KGHSH and CDR2 LQKENI. The CDR3 spans 15 residues. The table lists this clonotype with a few counts. No antigen is known for it. Sequences were derived from PBMCs from blood, sampled less than 30 months after vaccination. V is TRBV18 and J is TRBJ2-5, with D perhaps matching TRBD1 or TRBD2 (5 bases each). The clonotype was recovered from a man between 45 and 75 years old who received an inactivated influenza vaccine. The CDR3, as DNA: TGTGCCAGCTCACCGGGTTTGTGGGGGAGCGAGACCCAGTACTTC. It encodes CASSPGLWGSETQYF.